These T cell receptor beta chains were read from a single sample in a study of technical replicates of blood from several donors. Produced via immunoSEQ multiplex PCR; TCRdb's table is partial and in-frame only. The table lists approximately 50,000 clones, about 86% of them singletons. The sequenced material came from PBMCs. The receptors originated from a human donor in good health. Some clones in this sample may be carry-over from other donors' samples. Both conserved end residues are part of each CDR3. The D gene is left open where the match is weak. Size tells how often a clone was seen (once, few, many) or the class of an expanded clone, and some rows leave it out.

D: TRBD2
V: TRBV29-1
J: TRBJ2-1
size: .
DNA: TGCAGCGTTGAGCTAGCGGAGTACAATGAGCAGTTCTTC
CDR3: CSVELAEYNEQFF

D: .
V: TRBV7-6
J: TRBJ1-1
size: .
DNA: TGTGCCAGCAGCTTAACAGGAGAGAACACTGAAGCTTTCTTT
CDR3: CASSLTGENTEAFF

D: .
V: TRBV2
J: TRBJ1-5
size: .
DNA: TGTGCCAGCAGTCAACAGGGAAGTACGCATCAGCCCCAGCATTTT
CDR3: CASSQQGSTHQPQHF

D: TRBD2
V: TRBV5-1
J: TRBJ2-5
size: .
DNA: TGCGCCAGCAGCCTCTCTAGCGGGGAGGGGACCCAGTACTTC
CDR3: CASSLSSGEGTQYF

D: TRBD1
V: TRBV5-1
J: TRBJ1-2
size: .
DNA: TGCGCCAGCAGCTTGGCCAATGTACAGGGGAACGTCTATGGCTACACCTTC
CDR3: CASSLANVQGNVYGYTF

D: .
V: TRBV11-3
J: TRBJ1-3
size: .
DNA: TGTGCCAGCAGCGTGACTGAGGGAAACACCATATATTTT
CDR3: CASSVTEGNTIYF

D: .
V: TRBV4-3
J: TRBJ2-7
size: once
DNA: TGCGCCAGCAGCCAAGGCACAGCCTCCTACGAGCAGTACTTC
CDR3: CASSQGTASYEQYF

D: .
V: TRBV4-3
J: TRBJ2-2
size: .
DNA: TGCGCCAGCAGCCAAGATCTTGTGGGGCCAACGAACACCGGGGAGCTGTTTTTT
CDR3: CASSQDLVGPTNTGELFF

D: .
V: TRBV5-4
J: TRBJ2-2
size: .
DNA: TGTGCCAGCAGCTTGCGCAGGGGCGGAAATGAGGCCGGGGAGCTGTTTTTT
CDR3: CASSLRRGGNEAGELFF

D: TRBD2
V: TRBV5-5
J: TRBJ2-7
size: .
DNA: TGTGCCAGCAGCTCGAGCGGGGGAGTTCAAAAGCAGTACTTC
CDR3: CASSSSGGVQKQYF

D: TRBD2
V: TRBV6-5
J: TRBJ2-7
size: once
DNA: TGTGCCAGCAGTTACGGGGCTAGCGGGGGATACGAGCAGTACTTC
CDR3: CASSYGASGGYEQYF

D: TRBD1
V: TRBV19
J: TRBJ1-5
size: .
DNA: TGTGCCAGTAAGACAGGGGACAATCAGCCCCAGCATTTT
CDR3: CASKTGDNQPQHF

D: TRBD2
V: TRBV5-4
J: TRBJ2-5
size: .
DNA: TGTGCCAGCAGCAAAACTAGCGGGGGGGCCTCGGAGACCCAGTACTTC
CDR3: CASSKTSGGASETQYF

D: .
V: TRBV25-1
J: TRBJ1-6
size: .
DNA: TGTGCCAGCAGTGTGACAGATACTAATTCACCCCTCCACTTT
CDR3: CASSVTDTNSPLHF

D: .
V: TRBV11-3
J: TRBJ1-1
size: .
DNA: TGTGCCAGCAGCATTTCCGGGGGGAACACTGAAGCTTTCTTT
CDR3: CASSISGGNTEAFF

D: .
V: TRBV28
J: TRBJ2-2
size: .
DNA: TGTGCCAGCAGTTTGTATTCCACCGGGGAGCTGTTTTTT
CDR3: CASSLYSTGELFF

D: .
V: TRBV30
J: TRBJ1-4
size: .
DNA: TGTGCCTGGGCAGAGAGGAGGGAAAAACTGTTTTTT
CDR3: CAWAERREKLFF

D: .
V: TRBV12-5
J: TRBJ2-7
size: .
DNA: TGTGCTAGTGCCAAAAATCCGGACAAGCAGTACTTC
CDR3: CASAKNPDKQYF

D: .
V: TRBV6-5
J: TRBJ1-1
size: .
DNA: TGTGCCAGCAGTTACTCCGGGATATTGAACACTGAAGCTTTCTTT
CDR3: CASSYSGILNTEAFF

D: TRBD2
V: TRBV10-3
J: TRBJ2-3
size: .
DNA: TGTGCCATCAGTGGAAGACTAGCGGGAGTGACAGATACGCAGTATTTT
CDR3: CAISGRLAGVTDTQYF

D: .
V: TRBV7-2
J: TRBJ2-5
size: .
DNA: TGTGCCAGCAGCTTAGTCACTACCAATCCATGGACCCAGTACTTC
CDR3: CASSLVTTNPWTQYF

D: TRBD1
V: TRBV19
J: TRBJ2-5
size: .
DNA: TGTGCCAGTAGTGAGGGACAGGTGCCCCTGGAGACCCAGTACTTC
CDR3: CASSEGQVPLETQYF

D: TRBD1
V: TRBV5-1
J: TRBJ2-5
size: .
DNA: TGCGCCAGCAGCTCGAACCCGGGACAGGGTTCGGAGACCCAGTACTTC
CDR3: CASSSNPGQGSETQYF

D: .
V: TRBV6-6
J: TRBJ1-2
size: .
DNA: TGTGCCAGCAGTTACGGTGGGGGGGGTTACTATGGCTACACCTTC
CDR3: CASSYGGGGYYGYTF

D: .
V: TRBV5-1
J: TRBJ2-2
size: .
DNA: TGCGCCAGCAGCTCCCTATTGGTCTCTGCGAACACCGGGGAGCTGTTTTTT
CDR3: CASSSLLVSANTGELFF

D: .
V: TRBV7-9
J: TRBJ1-4
size: .
DNA: TGTGCCAGCAGCCCCTACAGCGGGGGCGGGGGTGAAAAACTGTTTTTT
CDR3: CASSPYSGGGGEKLFF

D: .
V: TRBV7-2
J: TRBJ2-7
size: .
DNA: TGTGCCAGCAGCTCTAGGACCCCACGGCGAGGGGGGGCCTACGAGCAGTACTTC
CDR3: CASSSRTPRRGGAYEQYF

D: TRBD2
V: TRBV4-1
J: TRBJ2-5
size: .
DNA: TGCGCCAGCAGCCCCCCCCCAGCGGGGGCCGGGACCCAGTACTTC
CDR3: CASSPPPAGAGTQYF

D: .
V: TRBV18
J: TRBJ1-5
size: .
DNA: TGTGCCAGCTCTCTAGGACAGTTCAATCAGCCCCAGCATTTT
CDR3: CASSLGQFNQPQHF

D: TRBD1
V: TRBV9
J: TRBJ2-3
size: .
DNA: TGTGCCAGCAGCGAGGACAGGGCGGAAGATACGCAGTATTTT
CDR3: CASSEDRAEDTQYF

D: .
V: TRBV9
J: TRBJ2-2
size: .
DNA: TGTGCCAGCAGCGGGGCGGGGCAGGGACTCACCGGGGAGCTGTTTTTT
CDR3: CASSGAGQGLTGELFF

D: .
V: TRBV19
J: TRBJ1-1
size: .
DNA: TGTGCCAGTAGTATCGTACAGGGAAACACTGAAGCTTTCTTT
CDR3: CASSIVQGNTEAFF

D: TRBD1
V: TRBV7-2
J: TRBJ1-1
size: .
DNA: TGTGCCAGCAGCCTACAGGGGGCGCGAGGTGAAGCTTTCTTT
CDR3: CASSLQGARGEAFF

D: .
V: TRBV7-9
J: TRBJ1-1
size: .
DNA: TGTGCCAGCAGCCCACAGGGAACTGAAGCTTTCTTT
CDR3: CASSPQGTEAFF

D: .
V: TRBV6-6
J: TRBJ2-1
size: .
DNA: TGTGCCAGCAGTTACTCCTCGGCTGGCGGGCAGTTCTTC
CDR3: CASSYSSAGGQFF

D: TRBD2
V: TRBV6-6
J: TRBJ2-7
size: .
DNA: TGTGCCAGCAGTTACAACCTAGCGGGGGTTCCCTACGAGCAGTACTTC
CDR3: CASSYNLAGVPYEQYF

D: .
V: TRBV6-5
J: TRBJ2-7
size: .
DNA: TGTGCCAGCAGTTACACGGCTACCGGGACATCCTACGAGCAGTACTTC
CDR3: CASSYTATGTSYEQYF

D: TRBD2
V: TRBV4-3
J: TRBJ2-2
size: many
DNA: TGCGCCAGCAGCCAAGGACTAGCGGGAGGGCCGAACACCGGGGAGCTGTTTTTT
CDR3: CASSQGLAGGPNTGELFF

D: .
V: TRBV7-2
J: TRBJ2-7
size: few
DNA: TGTGCCAGCAGCTTAGCGTCAGGGGGGACCCCCTGGAACGAGCAGTACTTC
CDR3: CASSLASGGTPWNEQYF

D: .
V: TRBV7-3
J: TRBJ2-1
size: .
DNA: TGTGCCAGCAGCTTAATGGCGGGCCCCTACAATGAGCAGTTCTTC
CDR3: CASSLMAGPYNEQFF

D: TRBD2
V: TRBV7-9
J: TRBJ2-7
size: .
DNA: TGTGCCAGCAGCTCCGGGACTAGCGCCTACGAGCAGTACTTC
CDR3: CASSSGTSAYEQYF

D: .
V: TRBV29-1
J: TRBJ2-7
size: few
DNA: TGCAGCGTTGAAGAAGAAACAGGGTGGGAGCAGTACTTC
CDR3: CSVEEETGWEQYF

D: .
V: TRBV2
J: TRBJ2-1
size: .
DNA: TGTGCCAGCAGTGTTGGGTTAGGCGGGGCGATAAACAATGAGCAGTTCTTC
CDR3: CASSVGLGGAINNEQFF

D: .
V: TRBV7-9
J: TRBJ2-1
size: .
DNA: TGTGCCAGCAGCCCTCACGCGCGGGTTGGTTTCTCCTACAATGAGCAGTTCTTC
CDR3: CASSPHARVGFSYNEQFF

D: .
V: TRBV6-6
J: TRBJ1-2
size: few
DNA: TGTGCCAGCGGGGCTCAACGGGGCTACACCTTC
CDR3: CASGAQRGYTF

D: TRBD1
V: TRBV11-2
J: TRBJ2-7
size: .
DNA: TGTGCCAGCAGCCGGCTCCGGGACAGGGGGTGGTACGAGCAGTACTTC
CDR3: CASSRLRDRGWYEQYF

D: .
V: TRBV7-2
J: TRBJ1-1
size: .
DNA: TGTGCCAGCAGCCCACAGGGTGGAAGGACTGAAGCTTTCTTT
CDR3: CASSPQGGRTEAFF

D: TRBD1
V: TRBV5-1
J: TRBJ1-6
size: .
DNA: TGCGCCAGCAGCTTGGTCGGACAGGGGAGCTCACCCCTCCACTTT
CDR3: CASSLVGQGSSPLHF

D: .
V: TRBV7-2
J: TRBJ1-1
size: .
DNA: TGTGCCAGCAGCTTATCGGGAGGTGAAGCTTTCTTT
CDR3: CASSLSGGEAFF